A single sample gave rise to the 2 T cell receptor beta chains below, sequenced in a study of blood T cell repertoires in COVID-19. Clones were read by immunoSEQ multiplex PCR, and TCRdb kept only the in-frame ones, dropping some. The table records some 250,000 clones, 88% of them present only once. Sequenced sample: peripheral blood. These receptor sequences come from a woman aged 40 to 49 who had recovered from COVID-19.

CDR3 coding DNA: TGCGCCAGCAGTCGACAGGGGGCTGGTGGCTACACCTTC. This codes for CASSRQGAGGYTF. This chain links TRBV4-3 with TRBJ1-2; 10 nucleotides agree with TRBD1. Germline loops: CDR1 LGHNA, CDR2 YSLEER. The V segment lost 6 bases and the J segment 7 bases; nucleotides outside the gene matches: 5. The CDR3 totals 13 residues.

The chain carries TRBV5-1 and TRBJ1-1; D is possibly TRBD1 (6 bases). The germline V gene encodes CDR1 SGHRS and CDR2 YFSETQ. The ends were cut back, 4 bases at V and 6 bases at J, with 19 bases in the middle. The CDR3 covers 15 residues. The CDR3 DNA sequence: TGCGCCAGCAGCCCGACGGGACACCGGGGCGCTGAAGCTTTCTTT. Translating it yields CASSPTGHRGAEAFF. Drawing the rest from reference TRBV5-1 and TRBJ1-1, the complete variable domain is KAGVTQTPRYLIKTRGQQVTLSCSPISGHRSVSWYQQTPGQGLQFLFEYFSETQRNKGNFPGRFSGRQFSNSRSEMNVSTLELGDSALYLCASSPTGHRGAEAFFGQGTRLTVV.